What follows are 27 T cell receptor beta chains derived from one specimen sequenced in a study of cytomegalovirus exposure and HLA in healthy donors. With 60 Vbeta and 13 Jbeta primers, the PCR was carried out. TCRdb's table, derived via immunoSEQ multiplex PCR, lists solely in-frame clones and lacks some. The sample has 95,000 to 150,000 clones, approximately 75% seen once. The sequencing sample was made of PBMCs. These TCRs come from a woman aged 45-59 years in good health and CMV-seronegative.

This sequence joins TRBV28 and TRBJ1-1, with D maybe TRBD1 (5 bases). Germline assignment: CDR1 MDHEN and CDR2 SYDVKM. The CDR3 runs to 12 residues. V shed 11 bases and J shed 1 base, with 11 bases lying between them. CDR3 residues: CAVPGGNTEAFF. In nucleotides, the CDR3 is TGTGCCGTGCCCGGGGGGAACACTGAAGCTTTCTTT.

A note on this clone: Other DNA sequences from this sample encode an identical CDR3 as well. V and J are TRBV10-3 and TRBJ1-4, with TRBD1 identical over 10 bases. Germline V gene lookup returns CDR1 ENHRY and CDR2 SYGVKD. The CDR3 is made up of 17 amino acids. The V segment lost 2 bases and the J segment 6 bases; nucleotides outside the gene matches: 9. CDR3 coding DNA: TGTGCCATCAGTGAGCGACTGACAGGGGGCGGGGATGAAAAACTGTTTTTT. This encodes CAISERLTGGGDEKLFF.

The chain joins TRBV4-3 to TRBJ2-2; TRBD2 matches at 9 bases. Trimming removed 0 bases from V and 6 bases from J; junction bases left unmatched: 5. CDR3 size: 16 residues. Germline lookup yields CDR1 LGHNA and CDR2 YSLEER. In DNA form, the CDR3 reads TGCGCCAGCAGCCAAGATGTAGCGGGAGCGGCCGGGGAGCTGTTTTTT. Its translation is CASSQDVAGAAGELFF.

This clone was seen a few times. J is TRBJ1-3 and V is TRBV11-2; D not resolved. Trimming took off 5 bases at V and 0 bases at J, with 8 bases between the two ends. The CDR3 totals 14 residues. Germline CDR1 SGHAT, CDR2 FQNNGV. The DNA for the CDR3 is TGTGCCAGCAGCGTTACAGACTCTGGAAACACCATATATTTT. Translation: CASSVTDSGNTIYF.

This rearrangement joins TRBV5-1 to TRBJ2-3; no clear D gene. V was shortened by 4 bases and J by 0 bases, with 9 bases between the two germline ends. Germline lookup yields CDR1 SGHRS and CDR2 YFSETQ. The CDR3 has 14 amino acids. This CDR3 reads CASSLPSSTDTQYF. In nucleotides, the CDR3 is TGCGCCAGCAGCCTCCCCTCTAGCACAGATACGCAGTATTTT.

CDR3 sequence: CASSELLGTNTEAFF. CDR3 bases: TGTGCCAGCAGTGAATTATTGGGGACAAACACTGAAGCTTTCTTT. The gene calls are TRBV25-1 and TRBJ1-1, with D maybe TRBD1 (6 bases). This CDR3 has 15 residues. The germline V and J ends were trimmed by 1 base and 2 bases, with 11 bases remaining between them. Germline assignment: CDR1 MGHDK and CDR2 SYGVNS. Full variable domain (missing parts from reference TRBV25-1 and TRBJ1-1): EADIYQTPRYLVIGTGKKITLECSQTMGHDKMYWYQQDPGMELHLIHYSYGVNSTEKGDLSSESTVSRIRTEHFPLTLESARPSHTSQYLCASSELLGTNTEAFFGQGTRLTVV.

The chain employs TRBV2 and TRBJ1-1, with D maybe TRBD1 (5 bases). This CDR3 is built from 18 residues. From germline, CDR1 is SNHLY and CDR2 FYNNEI. The V and J ends lost 4 bases and 1 base respectively, with 22 bases between them. CDR3 DNA: TGTGCCAGCAGTGGACCCGGGACTTCCCTCGAGTGGAACACTGAAGCTTTCTTT. This translates into CASSGPGTSLEWNTEAFF.

This sequence joins TRBV7-2 and TRBJ1-1, with 8 bases fitting TRBD1. Looked up from germline, CDR1 is SGHTA and CDR2 is FQGNSA. The V gene end was trimmed by 3 bases and the J gene end by 10 bases; junction bases not matched to a gene: 7. The CDR3 is 13 residues long. This CDR3 is CASSFGRGRIAFF. The CDR3 bases are TGTGCCAGCAGCTTCGGCAGGGGGCGAATAGCTTTCTTT.

V usage is TRBV12-2 and J usage is TRBJ2-1; the tabulated D call, TRBD2, remains unverified against the DNA. TRBV12-2 is deemed a pseudogene. This CDR3 comprises 17 residues. CDR3 in amino acids: CASRRRLAGPWGNEQFF. The CDR3 DNA reads as TGTGCAAGTCGCCGAAGACTAGCGGGACCCTGGGGCAATGAGCAGTTCTTC.

The J gene is TRBJ2-2, the V gene TRBV10-3; 7 positions match TRBD1. The CDR3 length is 13 residues. CDR1 and CDR2 from the germline V gene are ENHRY and SYGVKD. V lost 4 bases to trimming and J lost 6 bases; unmatched junction nucleotides: 2. The CDR3 spells CAISGQGAGELFF. The CDR3, as DNA: TGTGCCATCAGTGGACAGGGCGCCGGGGAGCTGTTTTTT.

The genes are TRBV11-2 and TRBJ2-1, with D possibly being TRBD2 (5 bases). CDR3 length: 14 residues. Trimming cost V 0 bases and J 10 bases, with 13 bases left between them. Germline V gives CDR1 SGHAT, CDR2 FQNNGV. CDR3 in DNA: TGTGCCAGCAGCTTAGATCTCTTAACGGGAGAGCAGTTCTTC. Its translation: CASSLDLLTGEQFF.

The chain is built from TRBV30 and TRBJ1-2; 11 bases agree with TRBD1. Germline CDR1 reads GTSNPN; CDR2 reads SVGIG (reference sequence). The CDR3 totals 14 residues. V gave up 4 bases and J gave up 4 bases; unmatched junction bases: 5. CDR3 nucleotides: TGTGCCTGGATAGGACAGGGGGCCTCCTATGGCTACACCTTC. It yields the protein CAWIGQGASYGYTF. Together with reference TRBV30 and TRBJ1-2, the CDR3 gives the full variable domain: SQTIHQWPATLVQPVGSPLSLECTVEGTSNPNLYWYRQAAGRGLQLLFYSVGIGQISSEVPQNLSASRPQDRQFILSSKKLLLSDSGFYLCAWIGQGASYGYTFGSGTRLTVV.

This chain links TRBV27 with TRBJ1-5; 10 bases line up with TRBD1. The CDR3 spans 16 residues. Germline-derived CDR1 and CDR2 are MNHEY and SMNVEV (reference sequence). With 6 bases clipped from V and 9 bases from J, the junction kept 14 bases outside the gene matches. CDR3 bases: TGTGCCAGCAGGAAACTCCCTGACAGGGGGCTCGGGCCCCAGCATTTT. It is translated as CASRKLPDRGLGPQHF.

V usage is TRBV2 and J usage is TRBJ2-3; possible D gene TRBD1, 5 bases. Germline lookup yields CDR1 SNHLY and CDR2 FYNNEI. V shed 7 bases and J shed 0 bases, with 17 bases lying between them. The CDR3 runs to 16 residues. CDR3 bases: TGTGCCAGCACAAAACTCCAGGGTCTGAGCACAGATACGCAGTATTTT. This codes for CASTKLQGLSTDTQYF.

The table lists this clone with a count of one. The V and J genes are TRBV5-4 and TRBJ2-1; D is ambiguous. V was trimmed by 2 bases and J by 0 bases, leaving 6 bases between them. This CDR3 region has 14 residues. Per germline, CDR1 SGHNT and CDR2 YYREEE (reference sequence). CDR3: CASSLKSSYNEQFF. The CDR3 DNA reads TGTGCCAGCAGCTTAAAGAGCTCCTACAATGAGCAGTTCTTC.

The genes are TRBV11-2 and TRBJ2-1; tentatively, D is TRBD2 (5 bases). V lost 6 bases, J lost 7 bases, and 13 bases lay in between. Germline CDR1 and CDR2: SGHAT and FQNNGV. The CDR3 runs 13 residues. The CDR3 nucleotides read TGTGCCAGCAGACAAACACTAGAGAATGAGCAGTTCTTC. Translation gives CASRQTLENEQFF. Together with reference TRBV11-2 and TRBJ2-1, the CDR3 gives the full variable domain: EAGVAQSPRYKIIEKRQSVAFWCNPISGHATLYWYQQILGQGPKLLIQFQNNGVVDDSQLPKDRFSAERLKGVDSTLKIQPAKLEDSAVYLCASRQTLENEQFFGPGTRLTVL.

Concerning this clone: The junction departs from germline at one end; a sequencing error may be responsible. The sample holds other DNA sequences that translate to the same CDR3. The CDR3 sequence is CASSLSGGGVKNIQYF. In DNA form, the CDR3 reads TGCGCCAGCAGCTTGTCGGGGGGGGGTGTAAAAAACATTCAGTACTTC. The rearrangement joins TRBV5-4 to TRBJ2-4, with 8 bases fitting TRBD2. Germline values: CDR1 SGHNT, CDR2 YYREEE (reference sequence). There are 16 residues in the CDR3.

The chain uses TRBV11-2 and TRBJ2-1, with 8 bases that match TRBD2. The CDR3 has 15 amino acids. CDR1 and CDR2 (germline): SGHAT, FQNNGV. V shed 5 bases and J 7 bases; nucleotides not matched to a gene: 10. CDR3: CASSPVGLAGNEQFF. In DNA form, the CDR3 reads TGTGCCAGCAGCCCTGTGGGATTAGCGGGGAATGAGCAGTTCTTC.

This clone has more than one count but fewer than ten. The chain is built from TRBV15 and TRBJ2-2; 7 bases agree with TRBD2. In germline, CDR1 is LNHNV, CDR2 YYDKDF (reference sequence). CDR3 length: 16 residues. With 0 bases clipped from V and 6 bases from J, the junction kept 7 bases outside the gene matches. CDR3 coding DNA: TGTGCCACCAGCAGAGATACGGCGGGAGTCTCCGGGGAGCTGTTTTTT. Its translation is CATSRDTAGVSGELFF.

The V call is TRBV29-1, the J call TRBJ2-4; D gene uncertain. The CDR3 runs to 13 residues. Germline V lookup: CDR1 SQVTM, CDR2 ANQGSEA. Trimming took off 6 bases at V and 4 bases at J, with 13 bases between the two ends. The CDR3 DNA is TGCAGCGTGCAGATCGTACCAAAAAACATTCAGTACTTC. It specifies CSVQIVPKNIQYF.

The chain recombines TRBV5-1 with TRBJ2-7, with D maybe TRBD2 (6 bases). Germline CDR1 SGHRS, CDR2 YFSETQ. The CDR3 contains 17 residues. Trimming removed 1 base at V and 6 bases at J, with 23 bases between. CDR3 amino acids: CASSLSSPGTRPGEQYF. CDR3 coding DNA: TGCGCCAGCAGCTTGAGTTCGCCCGGGACTCGTCCCGGCGAGCAGTACTTC.

This sequence joins TRBV5-6 and TRBJ1-1; 7 positions agree with TRBD1. The ends lost 4 bases at V and 3 bases at J; junction bases unmatched: 9. Germline CDR1 SGHDT, CDR2 YYEEEE. The CDR3 spans 15 residues. CDR3 in amino acids: CASSAAGGSDTEAFF. The CDR3 DNA reads TGTGCCAGCAGCGCCGCAGGGGGGTCGGACACTGAAGCTTTCTTT.

CDR3 DNA: TGTGCCAGCAGCTTAATTTCGGGAGAAGAGACCCAGTACTTC. Translation: CASSLISGEETQYF. The chain has TRBV7-7 and TRBJ2-5, with a possible D match to TRBD2 (6 bases). The CDR3 sequence is 14 residues long. V gave up 2 bases and J gave up 3 bases, with 10 bases separating them. Germline-derived CDR1 and CDR2 are SSHAT and FNYEAQ (reference sequence).

The sample holds one count of this clone. V usage is TRBV19 and J usage is TRBJ2-1; D gene ambiguous. CDR3 length: 14 amino acids. The V and J ends lost 6 bases and 2 bases respectively, with 11 bases between them. Germline V gene lookup returns CDR1 LNHDA and CDR2 SQIVND (reference sequence). The CDR3 sequence is CASSPLQTYNEQFF. For the CDR3, the DNA is TGTGCCAGTAGCCCTCTACAGACCTACAATGAGCAGTTCTTC. The full variable domain, completed using reference TRBV19 and TRBJ2-1, is DGGITQSPKYLFRKEGQNVTLSCEQNLNHDAMYWYRQDPGQGLRLIYYSQIVNDFQKGDIAEGYSVSREKKESFPLTVTSAQKNPTAFYLCASSPLQTYNEQFFGPGTRLTVL.

This chain joins TRBV7-3 and TRBJ2-2; 7 positions agree with TRBD2. V lost 3 bases and J lost 2; bases outside the gene matches: 9. The CDR3 is 17 residues long. Germline CDR1 is SGHTA and CDR2 is FQGTGA. The CDR3 DNA reads TGTGCCAGCAGCTTGCAATCCAGCGGGATCAACACCGGGGAGCTGTTTTTT. This codes for CASSLQSSGINTGELFF.

This rearrangement joins TRBV25-1 to TRBJ1-1; D unresolved. The V and J ends lost 7 bases and 0 bases respectively, with 6 bases between them. This CDR3 is 12 amino acids long. CDR1 and CDR2 from the germline V gene are MGHDK and SYGVNS. CDR3 DNA sequence: TGTGCCAGCACCGGTCTGAACACTGAAGCTTTCTTT. Its translation is CASTGLNTEAFF.

The chain is built from TRBV2 and TRBJ2-7, with 7 bases that match TRBD2. The CDR3 is made up of 13 amino acids. Germline V gene data show CDR1 as SNHLY and CDR2 as FYNNEI. The V and J ends lost 6 bases and 5 bases, in that order; junction bases with no gene match: 7. This CDR3 is CASRPGLVDEQYF. In DNA, the CDR3 is TGTGCCAGCAGGCCCGGACTAGTCGACGAGCAGTACTTC. The full variable domain, in which reference TRBV2 and TRBJ2-7 provide the parts outside the CDR3, is EPEVTQTPSHQVTQMGQEVILRCVPISNHLYFYWYRQILGQKVEFLVSFYNNEISEKSEIFDDQFSVERPDGSNFTLKIRSTKLEDSAMYFCASRPGLVDEQYFGPGTRLTVT.